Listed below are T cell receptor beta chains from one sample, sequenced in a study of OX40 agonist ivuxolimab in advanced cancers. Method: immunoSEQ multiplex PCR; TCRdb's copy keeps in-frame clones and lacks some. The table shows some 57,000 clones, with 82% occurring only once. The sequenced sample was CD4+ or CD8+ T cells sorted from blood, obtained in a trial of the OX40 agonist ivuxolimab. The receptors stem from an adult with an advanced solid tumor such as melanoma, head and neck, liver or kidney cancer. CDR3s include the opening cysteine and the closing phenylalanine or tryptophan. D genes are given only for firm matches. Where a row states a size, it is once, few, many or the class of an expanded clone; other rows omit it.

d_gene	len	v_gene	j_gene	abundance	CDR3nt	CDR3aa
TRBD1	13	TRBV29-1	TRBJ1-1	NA	TGCAGCGTGGCGGACAGGGAAAGCACTGAAGCTTTCTTT	CSVADRESTEAFF
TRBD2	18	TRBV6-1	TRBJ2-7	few	TGTGCCAGCAGTGGGACTAGCGGGAGTAAAAGAACAGGCTACGAGCAGTACTTC	CASSGTSGSKRTGYEQYF
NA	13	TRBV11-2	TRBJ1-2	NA	TGTGCCAGCAGCGTAAGGATGGACTATGGCTACACCTTC	CASSVRMDYGYTF
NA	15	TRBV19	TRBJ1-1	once	TGTGCCAGTACGAGAGATAGGGAAGGGAACACTGAAGCTTTCTTT	CASTRDREGNTEAFF
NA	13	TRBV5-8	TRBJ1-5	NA	TGTGCCAGCAGCTCCAGGGGAAATCAGCCCCAGCATTTT	CASSSRGNQPQHF
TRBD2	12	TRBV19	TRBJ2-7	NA	TGTGCCAGAACTAGCGGGAGAGTACGAGCACACTTC	CARTSGRVRAHF
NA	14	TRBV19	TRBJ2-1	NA	TGTGCCAGTAGTATAGCCCGGTCTCACGATGAGCAGTTCTTC	CASSIARSHDEQFF
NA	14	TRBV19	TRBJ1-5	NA	TGTGCCAGTAGTATAGAGGGCTCTAGTCAGCCCCAGCATTTT	CASSIEGSSQPQHF
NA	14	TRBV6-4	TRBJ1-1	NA	TGTGCCAGCAGTGTAGAGGTAGGGGGCACTGAAGCTTTCTTT	CASSVEVGGTEAFF
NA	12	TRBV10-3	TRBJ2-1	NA	TGTGCCATCAGGGGGGACTACAATGAGCAGTTCTTC	CAIRGDYNEQFF
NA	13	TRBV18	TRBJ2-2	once	TGTGCCAGCTCACCGGGAGTCACCGGGGAGCTGTTTTTT	CASSPGVTGELFF
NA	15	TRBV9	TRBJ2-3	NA	TGTGCCAGCAGCGTGAGCGGGACAGGTACAGATACGCAGTATTTT	CASSVSGTGTDTQYF
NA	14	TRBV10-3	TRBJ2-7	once	TGTGCCATCAGTGAGTCGGTTCTCTCCTACGAGCAGTACTTC	CAISESVLSYEQYF
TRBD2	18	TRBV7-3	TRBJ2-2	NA	TGTGCCAGCAGCCCCTCCGGGACTAGCGGGCAGAACACCGGGGAGCTGTTTTTT	CASSPSGTSGQNTGELFF
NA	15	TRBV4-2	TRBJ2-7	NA	TGTGCCAGCAGCCAAGGTTTGGCCGACTCCTACGAGCAGTACTTC	CASSQGLADSYEQYF
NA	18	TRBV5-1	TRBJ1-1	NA	TGCGCCAGCAGCTTACAGGGAGGGTCGGAGCCGGGGAACACTGAAGCTTTCTTT	CASSLQGGSEPGNTEAFF
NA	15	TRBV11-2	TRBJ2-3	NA	TGTGCCAGCAGCCCGGGGACTTTCGGTACAGATACGCAGTATTTT	CASSPGTFGTDTQYF
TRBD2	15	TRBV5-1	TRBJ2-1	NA	TGCGCCAGCAGCGCGGGACTAGCGGGGTACAATGAGCAGTTCTTC	CASSAGLAGYNEQFF
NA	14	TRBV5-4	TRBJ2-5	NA	TGTGCCAGCAGCTTGGAGCAGATGGTAGAGACCCAGTACTTC	CASSLEQMVETQYF
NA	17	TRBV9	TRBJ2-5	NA	TGTGCCAGCAGCCCTCTGACAGGCGGGGAGTACCAAGAGACCCAGTACTTC	CASSPLTGGEYQETQYF
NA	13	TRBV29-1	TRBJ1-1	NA	TGCAGCGTCCAATGGGGGAGGAACACTGAAGCTTTCTTT	CSVQWGRNTEAFF
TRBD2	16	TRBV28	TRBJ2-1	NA	TGTGCCAGCAGTTTACTAGCGGGAGGGCCAGGCAATGAGCAGTTCTTC	CASSLLAGGPGNEQFF
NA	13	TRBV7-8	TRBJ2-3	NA	TGTGCCAGCAGCCCTGGTAGCACAGATACGCAGTATTTT	CASSPGSTDTQYF
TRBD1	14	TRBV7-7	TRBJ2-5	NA	TGTGCCAGCAGCTCCGACAGGGGTAGGGAGACCCAGTACTTC	CASSSDRGRETQYF
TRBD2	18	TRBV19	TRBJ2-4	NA	TGTGCCACAACTTCACTAGCGGGAGACCTTCTAGCCAAAAACATTCAGTACTTC	CATTSLAGDLLAKNIQYF
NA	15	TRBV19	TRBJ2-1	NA	TGTGCCAGTAGTCCCTCTAGGGAATCCTACAATGAGCAGTTCTTC	CASSPSRESYNEQFF
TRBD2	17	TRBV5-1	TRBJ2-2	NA	TGCGCCAGCAGCTTCACGTGGACTAGCGGGAGTCCCGGGGAGCTGTTTTTT	CASSFTWTSGSPGELFF
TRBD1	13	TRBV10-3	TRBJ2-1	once	TGTGCCATCACGGACAGGGCTAACAATGAGCAGTTCTTC	CAITDRANNEQFF
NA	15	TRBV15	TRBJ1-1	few	TGTGCCACCAGCAGAGAAGGGGGGGAGAACACTGAAGCTTTCTTT	CATSREGGENTEAFF
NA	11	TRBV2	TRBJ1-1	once	TGTGCCAGCGTGGAGGACACTGAAGCTTTCTTT	CASVEDTEAFF
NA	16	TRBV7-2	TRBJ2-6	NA	TGTGCCAGCAGCCCCCCCGTCCCGGCTGGGGCCAACGTCCTGACTTTC	CASSPPVPAGANVLTF
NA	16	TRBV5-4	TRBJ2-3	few	TGTGCCAGCAGCCTTGACAGCGCGAGTAGCACAGATACGCAGTATTTT	CASSLDSASSTDTQYF
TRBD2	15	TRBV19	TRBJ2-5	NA	TGTGCCAGTAGTATATCTGGCGGGAGGGCTGAGACCCAGTACTTC	CASSISGGRAETQYF
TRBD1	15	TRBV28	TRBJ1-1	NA	TGTGCCAGCAAATCCTGGTCGGACAGGGTGGATGAAGCTTTCTTT	CASKSWSDRVDEAFF
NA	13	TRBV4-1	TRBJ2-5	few	TGCGCCAGCAGCCCGCAGGGGAGAGAGACCCAGTACTTC	CASSPQGRETQYF
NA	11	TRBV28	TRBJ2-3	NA	TGTGCCAGCAGTTCCCGGGCCATGCAGTATTTT	CASSSRAMQYF
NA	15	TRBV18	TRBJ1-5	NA	TGTGCCAGCTCACGCACAGGTTATAGCAATCAGCCCCAGCATTTT	CASSRTGYSNQPQHF
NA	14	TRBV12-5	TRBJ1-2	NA	TGTGCTAGTGGTTTGGGAACAGGTCTACATGGCTACACCTTC	CASGLGTGLHGYTF
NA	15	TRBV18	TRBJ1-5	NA	TGTGCCAGCTCACCCGGGGTTCGGGCCAATCAGCCCCAGCATTTT	CASSPGVRANQPQHF
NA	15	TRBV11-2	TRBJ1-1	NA	TGTGCCAGCAGCTTAGATCGGTCAGAAGTCACTGAAGCTTTCTTT	CASSLDRSEVTEAFF
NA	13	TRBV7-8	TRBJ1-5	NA	TGTGCCAGCAGCTTAAAAGGGAATCAGCCCCAGCATTTT	CASSLKGNQPQHF
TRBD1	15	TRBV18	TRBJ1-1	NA	TGTGCCAGCTCACCCGAGACAGGGGAGTCCACTGAAGCTTTCTTT	CASSPETGESTEAFF
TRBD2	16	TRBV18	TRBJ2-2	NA	TGTGCCAGCTCACCGGGGACTAGCGGATACACCGGGGAGCTGTTTTTT	CASSPGTSGYTGELFF
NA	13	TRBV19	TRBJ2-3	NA	TGTGCCAGTAGGCGGGCATACACAGATACGCAGTATTTT	CASRRAYTDTQYF